This T cell receptor (beta chain) derives from a study of shared clonotypes between healthy human individuals. Germline V gene sequence: CDR1 MDHEN, CDR2 SYDVKM. This CDR3 region has 14 residues. Trimming removed 5 bases from V and 3 bases from J, with 11 bases in between. Profiling relied on immunoSEQ multiplex PCR, and the TCRdb table lists in-frame clones only, not all of them. The table lists millions of clones, more than 90% of them singletons. This clone appeared once. Everyone who donated was a Caucasian adult who lived in Nashville, Tennessee. Sequenced input: naive CD4+ T cells sorted from blood. This sample's subset: CD45RA+ positively selected. The receptor comes from a man aged 18 to 35 in good health. This chain connects TRBV28 to TRBJ1-5, with unresolved D. In DNA, the CDR3 is TGTGCCAGCAGTCGCCTAAGGTCCAATCAGCCCCAGCATTTT. It codes for CASSRLRSNQPQHF. Using reference TRBV28 and TRBJ1-5 for the parts outside the CDR3, the full variable domain is DVKVTQSSRYLVKRTGEKVFLECVQDMDHENMFWYRQDPGLGLRLIYFSYDVKMKEKGDIPEGYSVSREKKERFSLILESASTNQTSMYLCASSRLRSNQPQHFGDGTRLSIL.